This T cell receptor (beta chain) was recovered during a study of shared clonotypes between healthy human individuals. Study observations and caveats: Clonotype sharing across several donors was observed for around 5% of naive CD4 clonotypes.

The germline V gene has CDR1 MNHEY and CDR2 SVGAGI. CDR3 length equals 14 residues. V was clipped by 6 bases and J by 6 bases, with 15 bases between them. Assay: immunoSEQ multiplex PCR; the TCRdb copy retains only in-frame clones and omits some. Of roughly 1 million clones detected, approximately 76% appear once; the ten largest clones hold roughly 1.4%. This clone appeared a single time. The antigen is undetermined. This clonotype originated in a man in his late teens or twenties in good health. The sample consisted of memory CD4+ T cells sorted from blood. Described subset: CD45RA-negative fraction. The chain has TRBV6-5 and TRBJ1-5; tentatively, D is TRBD1 (5 bases). CDR3 bases: TGTGCCAGCAGCCCGACAGTAGGGAGTCAGCCCCAGCATTTT. It codes for CASSPTVGSQPQHF.